This TCR beta chain was documented in a study of CD8 T cells in Susac syndrome. For this clonotype: Antigen specificity is unknown.

TEMRA cells were FACS-enriched, with CD8+ and CD4+ T cells isolated negatively. RNA, at roughly 0.45 to 1 ug, was reverse transcribed with random hexamers. Via MiXCR, TCRdb re-called the immunoSEQ multiplex PCR reads, giving one row per CDR3 protein. Here the sample spans approximately 68,000 distinct CDR3 sequences, roughly 95% being singletons. The CDR3 has 14 amino acids. Trimming pared 2 bases from V and 5 bases from J, leaving 12 bases between. General observations from the study: The relatively small number of individuals in the TCR sequencing and HLA analysis was acknowledged by the study.

Sequencing input: CD8+ T cells from PBMCs. V is TRBV12-3 or TRBV12-4 and J is TRBJ2-5; D uncertain. This clonotype was sampled from a human donor with multiple sclerosis. The DNA of the CDR3 is TGTGCCAGCAGTTTAAGTCGTAGACCTGAGACCCAGTACTTC. Protein sequence: CASSLSRRPETQYF.